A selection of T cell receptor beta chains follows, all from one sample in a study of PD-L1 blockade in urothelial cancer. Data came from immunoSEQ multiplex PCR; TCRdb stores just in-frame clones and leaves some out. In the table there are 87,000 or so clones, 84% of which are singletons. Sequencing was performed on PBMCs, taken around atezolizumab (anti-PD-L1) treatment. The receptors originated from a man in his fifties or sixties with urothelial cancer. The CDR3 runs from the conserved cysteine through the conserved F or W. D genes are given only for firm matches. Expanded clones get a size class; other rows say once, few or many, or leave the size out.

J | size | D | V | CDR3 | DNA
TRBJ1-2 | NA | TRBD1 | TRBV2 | CASSPGGGRTYGYTF | TGTGCCAGCAGTCCCGGAGGGGGCAGAACTTATGGCTACACCTTC
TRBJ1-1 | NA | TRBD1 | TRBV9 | CASSVDRGTEAFF | TGTGCCAGCAGCGTAGACAGGGGCACTGAAGCTTTCTTT
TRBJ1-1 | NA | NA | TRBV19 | CASSKTEAKTIEAFF | TGTGCCAGTAGTAAGACAGAAGCTAAGACCATTGAAGCTTTCTTT
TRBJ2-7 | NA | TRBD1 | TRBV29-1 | CSVEDGGGTGGREQYF | TGCAGCGTTGAAGACGGGGGGGGGACAGGGGGTCGCGAGCAGTACTTC
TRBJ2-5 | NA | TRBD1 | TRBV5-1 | CASSRTGSQETQYF | TGCGCCAGCAGCCGGACAGGGTCTCAAGAGACCCAGTACTTC
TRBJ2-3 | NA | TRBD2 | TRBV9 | CASSGGGRARDTQYF | TGTGCCAGCAGCGGAGGCGGGAGGGCCAGAGATACGCAGTATTTT
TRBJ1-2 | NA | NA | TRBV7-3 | CASSPPEDGYTF | TGTGCCAGCAGCCCTCCTGAGGATGGCTACACCTTC
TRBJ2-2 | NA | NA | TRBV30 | CAWSTHGELFF | TGTGCCTGGAGTACACACGGGGAGCTGTTTTTT
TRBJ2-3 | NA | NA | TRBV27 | CASPREISTDTQYF | TGTGCCAGCCCTCGGGAGATTAGCACAGATACGCAGTATTTT
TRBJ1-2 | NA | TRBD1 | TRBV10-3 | CAITSGQALTLNYGYTF | TGTGCCATCACCTCGGGACAGGCGCTAACCCTTAACTATGGCTACACCTTC
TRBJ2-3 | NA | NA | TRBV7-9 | CASSQNTDTQYF | TGTGCCAGCAGCCAGAACACAGATACGCAGTATTTT
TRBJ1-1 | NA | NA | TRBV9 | CASSVDPERGTEAFF | TGTGCCAGCAGCGTAGACCCAGAAAGAGGCACTGAAGCTTTCTTT
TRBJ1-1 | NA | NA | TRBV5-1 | CASSLYPGFTEAFF | TGCGCCAGCAGCTTGTATCCAGGGTTCACTGAAGCTTTCTTT
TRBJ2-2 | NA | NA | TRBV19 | CASSRRTDSLGGTGELFF | TGTGCCAGTAGTAGGCGGACAGACTCCCTCGGAGGCACCGGGGAGCTGTTTTTT
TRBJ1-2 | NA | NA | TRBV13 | CASSFQGLDYTF | TGTGCCAGCAGCTTCCAGGGGTTGGACTACACCTTC
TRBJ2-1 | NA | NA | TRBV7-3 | CASSLTSGLTYNEQFF | TGTGCCAGCAGCTTAACATCGGGGTTAACCTACAATGAGCAGTTCTTC
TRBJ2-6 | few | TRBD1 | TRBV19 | CASSRGFAGANVLTF | TGTGCCAGTAGCAGGGGGTTCGCTGGGGCCAACGTCCTGACTTTC
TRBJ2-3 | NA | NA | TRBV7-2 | CASSPEGLSTDTQYF | TGTGCCAGCAGCCCCGAGGGCCTTAGCACAGATACGCAGTATTTT
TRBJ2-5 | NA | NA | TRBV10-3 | CATRDLGPTETQYF | TGTGCCACCCGGGACTTGGGCCCCACAGAGACCCAGTACTTC
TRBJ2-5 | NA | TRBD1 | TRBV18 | CASSRSTGGVETQYF | TGTGCCAGCTCAAGATCGACAGGGGGTGTAGAGACCCAGTACTTC
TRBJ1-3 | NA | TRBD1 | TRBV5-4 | CASSLAGTGQGNTIYF | TGTGCCAGCAGCTTGGCCGGGACAGGGCAAGGAAACACCATATATTTT
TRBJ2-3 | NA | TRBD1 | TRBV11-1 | CASSFRDRADTQYF | TGTGCCAGCAGCTTCCGGGACAGGGCAGATACGCAGTATTTT
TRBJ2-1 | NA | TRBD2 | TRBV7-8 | CASSLRTGTSYVEQFF | TGTGCCAGTAGCTTACGGACCGGGACTAGTTACGTTGAGCAGTTCTTC
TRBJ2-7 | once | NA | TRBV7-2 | CASSLEWVGDEQYF | TGTGCCAGCAGCTTAGAGTGGGTGGGCGACGAGCAGTACTTC
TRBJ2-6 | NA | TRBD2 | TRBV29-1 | CSVGGLAGANVLTF | TGCAGCGTGGGAGGGTTAGCGGGGGCCAACGTCCTGACTTTC
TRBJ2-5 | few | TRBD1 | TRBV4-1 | CASSQELKGWTGREETQYF | TGCGCCAGCAGCCAAGAATTAAAAGGCTGGACAGGGCGGGAAGAGACCCAGTACTTC
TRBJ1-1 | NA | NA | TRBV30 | CAWSVRGGTEAFF | TGTGCCTGGAGTGTACGGGGGGGCACTGAAGCTTTCTTT
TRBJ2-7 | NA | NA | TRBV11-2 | CASSLGPTRDYEQYF | TGTGCCAGCAGCTTAGGCCCGACTAGGGACTACGAGCAGTACTTC
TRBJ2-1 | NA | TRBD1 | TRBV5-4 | CASSPGQGPYNEQFF | TGTGCCAGCAGCCCGGGACAGGGGCCCTACAATGAGCAGTTCTTC
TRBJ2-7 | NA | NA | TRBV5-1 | CASSVDRPYEQYF | TGCGCCAGCAGCGTAGACAGACCCTACGAGCAGTACTTC
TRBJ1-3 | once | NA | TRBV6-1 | CASSEVGTQRNTIYF | TGTGCCAGCAGTGAAGTCGGGACACAGAGAAACACCATATATTTT
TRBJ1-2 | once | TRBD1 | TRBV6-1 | CASSDRGLNYGYTF | TGTGCCAGCAGCGACAGGGGGCTAAACTATGGCTACACCTTC
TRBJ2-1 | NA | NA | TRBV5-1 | CASSLGYENEQFF | TGCGCCAGCAGCTTGGGCTACGAGAATGAGCAGTTCTTC
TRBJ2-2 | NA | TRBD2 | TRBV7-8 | CASSPQLAGDDTGELFF | TGTGCCAGCAGCCCCCAACTAGCGGGAGACGACACCGGGGAGCTGTTTTTT
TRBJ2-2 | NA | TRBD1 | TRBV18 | CASSLSGQVASGELFF | TGTGCCAGCTCACTATCGGGACAGGTCGCCTCCGGGGAGCTGTTTTTT
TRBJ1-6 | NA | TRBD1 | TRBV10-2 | CASSDKGQGPRAYNSPLHF | TGCGCCAGCAGTGATAAAGGACAGGGGCCACGGGCCTATAATTCACCCCTCCACTTT
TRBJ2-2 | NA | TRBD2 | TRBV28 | CASSSPGLAGETVGELFF | TGTGCCAGCAGTTCCCCGGGACTAGCGGGAGAGACGGTCGGGGAGCTGTTTTTT
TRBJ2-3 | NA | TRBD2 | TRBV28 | CASSSPGTSGSGGTDTQYF | TGTGCCAGCAGTTCCCCAGGGACTAGCGGGAGCGGTGGCACAGATACGCAGTATTTT
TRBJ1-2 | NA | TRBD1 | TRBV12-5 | CASGSGQGGGYTF | TGTGCTAGTGGTTCCGGACAGGGGGGGGGCTACACCTTC
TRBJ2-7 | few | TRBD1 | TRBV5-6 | CASSSVTGTEINEQYF | TGTGCCAGCAGCTCTGTTACCGGGACAGAGATCAACGAGCAGTACTTC
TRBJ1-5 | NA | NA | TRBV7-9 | CASSAGNQPQHF | TGTGCCAGCAGCGCAGGCAATCAGCCCCAGCATTTT
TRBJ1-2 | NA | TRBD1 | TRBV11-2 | CASSSGGTGDYTF | TGTGCCAGCAGCTCTGGAGGGACAGGAGACTACACCTTC
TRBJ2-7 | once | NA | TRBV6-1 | CASSEASSGREQYF | TGTGCCAGCAGTGAAGCGAGCTCAGGGCGAGAGCAGTACTTC
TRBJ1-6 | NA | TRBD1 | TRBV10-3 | CAISESQGATDSPLHF | TGTGCCATCAGTGAGTCTCAGGGGGCGACGGATTCACCCCTCCACTTT
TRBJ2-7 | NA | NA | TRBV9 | CASSRTGSSYEQYF | TGTGCCAGCAGCAGAACGGGAAGCTCCTACGAGCAGTACTTC
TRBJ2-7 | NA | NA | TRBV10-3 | CAISPTGRSSYEQYF | TGTGCCATCAGTCCGACAGGCAGATCATCCTACGAGCAGTACTTC
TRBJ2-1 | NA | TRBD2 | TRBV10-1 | CASSESGLAGAHEQFF | TGCGCCAGCAGTGAGTCGGGACTAGCGGGAGCACATGAGCAGTTCTTC
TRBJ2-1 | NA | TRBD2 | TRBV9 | CASSVGGTSGDNEQFF | TGTGCCAGCAGCGTAGGCGGGACTAGCGGGGACAATGAGCAGTTCTTC
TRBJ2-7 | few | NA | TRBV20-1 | CSARPVDEQYF | TGCAGTGCTAGACCGGTGGACGAGCAGTACTTC
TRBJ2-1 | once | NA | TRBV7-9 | CASSLAQGKQFF | TGTGCCAGCAGCTTAGCACAGGGCAAGCAGTTCTTC
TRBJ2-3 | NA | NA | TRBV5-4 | CASSRSGRGVVIDTQYF | TGTGCCAGCAGTCGATCAGGGCGGGGAGTGGTTATCGATACGCAGTATTTT
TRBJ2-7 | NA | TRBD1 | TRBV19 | CASSILTGTGNEQYF | TGTGCCAGTAGTATCCTTACCGGGACAGGCAACGAGCAGTACTTC
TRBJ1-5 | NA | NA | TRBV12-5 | CASGAGLYSNQPQHF | TGTGCTAGTGGTGCGGGACTTTATAGCAATCAGCCCCAGCATTTT